Below are 22 T cell receptor beta chains sequenced from a single sample in a study of spatial heterogeneity in lung cancer. As for time point: blood at routine non-recurrence follow-up after resection. TCRdb analysed the 5' RACE reads with MiXCR anew, one entry per CDR3 protein. The table has roughly 17,000 distinct CDR3 sequences, 9% to 10% seen once. Specimen: PBMCs, collected at follow-up. The receptor source for this set is a female donor with early-stage non-small cell lung cancer.

This clonotype was recorded many times. The V gene is TRBV20-1, the J gene TRBJ2-3; 8 bases are shared with TRBD2. Trimming took 6 bases from V and 2 from J; bases not matched to a gene: 10. The CDR3 sequence is 15 residues long. CDR1 is DFQATT, CDR2 SNEGSKA, per germline (reference sequence). The CDR3 DNA sequence: TGCAGTGCGAAAGGGGTAGCGGGGTACACAGATACGCAGTATTTT. It specifies CSAKGVAGYTDTQYF.

This clonotype was counted a few times. The V gene is TRBV3-1, the J gene TRBJ2-3, with D perhaps matching TRBD2 (5 bases). Trimming removed 0 bases at V and 1 base at J, with 5 bases between. The CDR3 runs 14 residues. The germline CDR1 and CDR2 sequences are LGHDT and YNNKEL (reference sequence). The CDR3 spells CASSQEGGTDTQYF. As DNA, the CDR3 is TGTGCCAGCAGCCAAGAGGGAGGCACAGATACGCAGTATTTT.

DNA of the CDR3: TGTGCCAGCAGCACCCACCGTTCTTCAAACGCCCTCACAGATACGCAGTATTTT. Amino acid sequence: CASSTHRSSNALTDTQYF. This chain connects TRBV7-2 to TRBJ2-3; D gene unclear. The CDR3 consists of 18 residues. The germline V gene has CDR1 SGHTA and CDR2 FQGNSA. Deletions cut 5 bases from V and 2 bases from J, with 23 bases between.

This clonotype was observed many times. This chain uses TRBV16 with TRBJ1-2; 7 bases map to TRBD1. This CDR3 comprises 17 residues. V lost 6 bases and J lost 7; bases outside the gene matches: 20. Germline CDR1 is KGHSY and CDR2 is FQNENV. CDR3 amino acids: CASSPALAGGRLRGYTF. In nucleotides, the CDR3 is TGTGCCAGCAGTCCCGCCTTAGCAGGGGGACGTCTTCGTGGCTACACCTTC.

This clonotype was seen at least ten times. The rearrangement uses TRBV11-1 and TRBJ2-4; TRBD1 matches at 9 bases. The CDR3 spans 14 residues. Unmatched junction bases numbered 2, after V lost 3 bases and J lost 5 bases. Germline V gene sequence: CDR1 SGHAT, CDR2 FQDESV (reference sequence). CDR3 sequence: CASSFTGGQNIQYF. The CDR3 DNA reads TGTGCCAGCAGCTTCACAGGGGGCCAAAACATTCAGTACTTC. Full variable domain (remainder filled in from reference TRBV11-1 and TRBJ2-4): EAEVAQSPRYKITEKSQAVAFWCDPISGHATLYWYRQILGQGPELLVQFQDESVVDDSQLPKDRFSAERLKGVDSTLKIQPAELGDSAMYLCASSFTGGQNIQYFGAGTRLSVL.

In this sample, this clonotype turned up many times. This chain connects TRBV10-3 to TRBJ1-3, with TRBD1 as a possible D gene (6 bases). The CDR3 runs 16 residues. Trimming stripped 3 bases from V and 0 bases from J, with 12 bases between. CDR1 ENHRY and CDR2 SYGVKD come from the germline V gene. CDR3: CAISDLTGPSGNTIYF. The DNA of the CDR3 is TGTGCCATCAGTGACCTCACAGGGCCCTCTGGAAACACCATATATTTT.

V gene TRBV12-3 or TRBV12-4 combines with J gene TRBJ2-3; possible D gene TRBD2, 5 bases. V was cut by 4 bases and J by 2 bases, with 13 bases left in between. This CDR3 comprises 15 residues. CDR3 loop: CASSWELKITDTQYF. The CDR3, as DNA: TGTGCCAGCAGTTGGGAGTTAAAGATCACAGATACGCAGTATTTT.

This chain joins TRBV30 and TRBJ1-1; D ambiguous. With 4 bases removed from V and 2 bases from J, the gap between germline ends came to 11 bases. Germline CDR1 is GTSNPN and CDR2 is SVGIG (reference sequence). This CDR3 has 13 residues. DNA of the CDR3: TGTGCCTGGAAGAGGACCCCCAACACTGAAGCTTTCTTT. This gives the protein CAWKRTPNTEAFF.

In this sample, this clonotype turned up many times. This chain joins TRBV11-1 and TRBJ2-3; the match to TRBD2 covers 7 bases. CDR3 size: 16 residues. Germline V gives CDR1 SGHAT, CDR2 FQDESV (reference sequence). V gave up 5 bases and J gave up 1 base; unmatched junction bases: 9. CDR3 in amino acids: CASSARLAWGTDTQYF. CDR3 bases: TGTGCCAGCAGCGCCAGACTAGCATGGGGCACAGATACGCAGTATTTT. Using reference TRBV11-1 and TRBJ2-3 for the parts outside the CDR3, the full variable domain is EAEVAQSPRYKITEKSQAVAFWCDPISGHATLYWYRQILGQGPELLVQFQDESVVDDSQLPKDRFSAERLKGVDSTLKIQPAELGDSAMYLCASSARLAWGTDTQYFGPGTRLTVL.

At least ten counts were recorded for this clonotype. The rearrangement links TRBV20-1 to TRBJ2-3; D assignment may be TRBD1 or TRBD2 (5 bases each). Germline V gene lookup returns CDR1 DFQATT and CDR2 SNEGSKA (reference sequence). This CDR3 spans 19 amino acids. Trimming removed 0 bases from V and 2 bases from J, with 24 bases in between. This CDR3 reads CSARDPRDQRGTHTDTQYF. Here the CDR3 DNA reads TGCAGTGCTAGAGACCCCAGGGACCAGAGGGGCACACACACAGATACGCAGTATTTT.

The chain links TRBV7-2 to TRBJ2-3; D ambiguous. Between the trimmed V and J ends, which lost 3 bases and 4 bases, there was a span of 8 bases. The V gene's germline CDR1 is SGHTA and CDR2 FQGNSA. This CDR3 has 13 amino acids. DNA of the CDR3: TGTGCCAGCAGCTTTCTTGGACCAGATACGCAGTATTTT. This encodes CASSFLGPDTQYF. The complete variable domain, with remaining parts taken from reference TRBV7-2 and TRBJ2-3, reads GAGVSQSPSNKVTEKGKDVELRCDPISGHTALYWYRQSLGQGLEFLIYFQGNSAPDKSGLPSDRFSAERTGGSVSTLTIQRTQQEDSAVYLCASSFLGPDTQYFGPGTRLTVL.

In its sample, this clonotype was seen many times. J is TRBJ1-2 and V is TRBV6-5; D is unclear. This CDR3 has 15 residues. Trimming removed 6 bases from V and 0 bases from J, with 14 bases in between. Germline lookup yields CDR1 MNHEY and CDR2 SVGAGI. This chain's CDR3 is CASSRNTRPNYGYTF. The DNA of the CDR3 is TGTGCCAGCAGCCGGAACACGAGACCTAACTATGGCTACACCTTC.

This clonotype was counted at least ten times. This chain links TRBV6-5 with TRBJ2-7, with D possibly being TRBD2 (6 bases). V lost 6 bases, J lost 4 bases, and 16 bases lay in between. The CDR3 spans 14 residues. The germline gives CDR1 MNHEY, CDR2 SVGAGI. CDR3 bases: TGTGCCAGCAGCCCGCTCGCGGGGCTATACGAGCAGTACTTC. Amino acid sequence: CASSPLAGLYEQYF.

This clonotype was seen more than once but under ten times. The chain employs TRBV18 and TRBJ1-2; 8 bases line up with TRBD1. Germline V gene data show CDR1 as KGHSH and CDR2 as LQKENI. The CDR3 runs 16 residues. The V gene end was trimmed by 4 bases and the J gene end by 4 bases; junction bases not matched to a gene: 11. This CDR3 is CASSLLTLDRGYGYTF. CDR3 nucleotides: TGTGCCAGCTCACTTTTAACGCTTGACAGGGGCTATGGCTACACCTTC.

This clonotype was seen ten or more times. The genes are TRBV20-1 and TRBJ1-3, with D maybe TRBD1 (6 bases). The germline CDR1 and CDR2 sequences are DFQATT and SNEGSKA (reference sequence). This CDR3 region has 14 residues. V was clipped by 6 bases and J by 2 bases, with 14 bases between them. CDR3 nucleotides: TGCAGTGCCACACACGGGACACCTGGAAACACCATATATTTT. This translates into CSATHGTPGNTIYF.

This clonotype was detected ten times or more. This chain links TRBV5-1 with TRBJ2-3, with TRBD2 matching 8 bases. With 2 bases clipped from V and 5 bases from J, the junction kept 4 bases outside the gene matches. This CDR3 spans 14 amino acids. Germline loops: CDR1 SGHRS, CDR2 YFSETQ. This chain's CDR3 is CASSLAGEVDTQYF. The DNA for the CDR3 is TGCGCCAGCAGCTTAGCGGGAGAGGTAGATACGCAGTATTTT.

This clonotype was observed at least ten times. The chain is built from TRBV28 and TRBJ1-2, with D perhaps matching TRBD1 (5 bases). V shed 6 bases and J shed 1 base, with 12 bases lying between them. Germline V gene sequence: CDR1 MDHEN, CDR2 SYDVKM. The CDR3 spans 14 residues. For the CDR3, the DNA is TGTGCCAGCAGCTTGGGACGGATTAACTATGGCTACACCTTC. Protein: CASSLGRINYGYTF.

The chain couples TRBV12-3 or TRBV12-4 to TRBJ2-7; perhaps TRBD1 as D (6 bases). The CDR3 runs 15 residues. Between the trimmed V and J ends, which lost 5 bases and 5 bases, there was a span of 19 bases. The CDR3 bases are TGTGCCAGCAGTCCCGGCCAGGGACAACGGGACGAGCAGTACTTC. Residues: CASSPGQGQRDEQYF.

This clonotype was seen repeatedly, ten times or more. V gene TRBV12-5 combines with J gene TRBJ1-5; unclear D gene. The CDR3 has 13 residues. The V gene lost 4 bases and the J gene lost 4 bases, with 8 bases spanning the gap. Germline V gene data show CDR1 as LGHNT and CDR2 as FRNRAP. Here the CDR3 DNA reads TGTGCTAGTGGTTACAGCGAAAATCAGCCCCAGCATTTT. As protein: CASGYSENQPQHF.

This clonotype was seen repeatedly, ten times or more. J is TRBJ1-2 and V is TRBV7-3; D might be TRBD1 (6 bases). CDR3 length: 16 residues. Trimming removed 5 bases at V and 5 bases at J, with 21 bases between. Germline-derived CDR1 and CDR2 are SGHTA and FQGTGA. As DNA, the CDR3 is TGTGCCAGCAGCGGGAACGGACAGAACCTAGGGTATGGCTACACCTTC. It is translated as CASSGNGQNLGYGYTF.

This clonotype was detected ten times or more. J is TRBJ2-5 and V is TRBV7-9; D unclear. CDR1 and CDR2 from the germline V gene are SEHNR and FQNEAQ (reference sequence). The V end lost 5 bases, the J end lost 5 bases, and 15 bases lay between the germline ends. The CDR3 loop spans 14 amino acids. In nucleotides, the CDR3 is TGTGCCAGCAGCGACACGGATTTGAGTGAGACCCAGTACTTC. It encodes CASSDTDLSETQYF.

V gene TRBV4-1 combines with J gene TRBJ2-7; D remains ambiguous. The germline V gene has CDR1 MGHRA and CDR2 YSYEKL. V was cut by 3 bases and J by 4 bases, with 13 bases left in between. The CDR3 is 14 residues long. Here the CDR3 DNA reads TGCGCCAGCAGCCATGCCGGGTCTCCATACGAGCAGTACTTC. Translating it yields CASSHAGSPYEQYF.